This entry lists 32 T cell receptor beta chains sequenced from one sample in a study of Siglec-9 on CD8 T cells in melanoma. Sequencing used immunoSEQ multiplex PCR; TCRdb keeps in-frame clones, though not all of them. Here the sample spans roughly 30,000 clones, 75% to 85% being singletons. Sequencing input: Siglec-9- CD8+ T cells sorted from blood. Receptors were obtained from a human donor in good health.

This clone was recorded once. In nucleotides, the CDR3 is TGTGCCAGCAGCTTAGGGTGGACTAGGAACACCGGGGAGCTGTTTTTT. Amino acid sequence: CASSLGWTRNTGELFF. The chain combines TRBV7-2 with TRBJ2-2, with 7 bases aligning to TRBD2. The CDR3 contains 16 residues. V trimming: 1 base; J trimming: 1 base; junction bases outside the gene matches: 3. CDR1 is SGHTA and CDR2 is FQGNSA in the germline V gene. Variable domain in full (rest from reference TRBV7-2 and TRBJ2-2): GAGVSQSPSNKVTEKGKDVELRCDPISGHTALYWYRQSLGQGLEFLIYFQGNSAPDKSGLPSDRFSAERTGGSVSTLTIQRTQQEDSAVYLCASSLGWTRNTGELFFGEGSRLTVL.

The V call is TRBV4-1, the J call TRBJ1-1; TRBD1 matches 12 bases. Germline CDR1 and CDR2: MGHRA and YSYEKL. J gave up 8 bases and V 1 base, and 8 bases lay outside the gene matches. The CDR3 covers 16 residues. DNA for the CDR3: TGCGCCAGCAGCCAAGTTAAGGGACAGGGGGCCTCAGAAGCTTTCTTT. Protein sequence: CASSQVKGQGASEAFF.

The rearrangement joins TRBV15 to TRBJ1-5; 8 bases fit TRBD1. The CDR3 runs 17 residues. With 2 bases clipped from V and 5 bases from J, the junction kept 11 bases outside the gene matches. Per germline, CDR1 LNHNV and CDR2 YYDKDF (reference sequence). CDR3 DNA sequence: TGTGCCACCAGCAGACCACTAGACGTACAGGGGGATCAGCCCCAGCATTTT. It codes for CATSRPLDVQGDQPQHF.

The CDR3 sequence: CASRDPETGYNEQFF. The CDR3 region has the DNA TGTGCCAGCAGAGACCCAGAGACAGGTTACAATGAGCAGTTCTTC. This rearrangement joins TRBV5-6 to TRBJ2-1; tentative D call: TRBD1 (6 bases). Germline CDR1 is SGHDT and CDR2 is YYEEEE. The CDR3 consists of 15 residues. Trimming shortened V by 5 bases and J by 4 bases, and 16 bases separated the two germline ends.

This rearrangement joins TRBV2 to TRBJ2-1; 7 bases line up with TRBD2. The CDR3 loop spans 16 amino acids. Germline V lookup: CDR1 SNHLY, CDR2 FYNNEI. After removal of 4 bases from V and 4 bases from J, the junction contained 10 bases not matched to a gene. This chain's CDR3 is CASSVGVYGGYNEQFF. In nucleotides, the CDR3 is TGTGCCAGCAGTGTTGGGGTCTACGGGGGGTACAATGAGCAGTTCTTC.

This sequence joins TRBV7-9 and TRBJ1-1; tentative D call: TRBD1 (5 bases). Germline values: CDR1 SEHNR, CDR2 FQNEAQ (reference sequence). This CDR3 region has 13 residues. Trimming took 7 bases from V and 0 from J, leaving 9 bases between them. Here the CDR3 reads CASNPTVNTEAFF. In DNA form, the CDR3 reads TGTGCCAGCAACCCGACAGTGAACACTGAAGCTTTCTTT.

V and J are TRBV29-1 and TRBJ1-1; 8 bases agree with TRBD1. The CDR3 has 16 amino acids. The germline V gene encodes CDR1 SQVTM and CDR2 ANQGSEA. The V gene end was trimmed by 6 bases and the J gene end by 6 bases; junction bases not matched to a gene: 18. CDR3 bases: TGCAGCGTCGACGAGGTGACAGGGGCCCCAGGGGCTGAAGCTTTCTTT. Translating gives CSVDEVTGAPGAEAFF.

This chain uses TRBV6-1 with TRBJ1-2; D is perhaps TRBD1 (5 bases). In germline, CDR1 is MNHNS, CDR2 SASEGT. This CDR3 contains 14 residues. V dropped 4 bases and J dropped 0 bases, with 9 bases sitting between them. The chain's CDR3 is CASSGGPTNYGYTF. CDR3 nucleotide sequence: TGTGCCAGCAGTGGGGGACCCACTAACTATGGCTACACCTTC.

This clone showed up just once. This sequence joins TRBV29-1 and TRBJ2-1; D is unresolved. V was trimmed by 5 bases and J by 8 bases, leaving 10 bases between them. The CDR3 covers 11 residues. CDR1 SQVTM and CDR2 ANQGSEA come from the germline V gene. The CDR3 nucleotides are TGCAGCGTTACCAAAATGGATGAGCAGTTCTTC. Its translation is CSVTKMDEQFF.

The rearrangement joins TRBV6-1 to TRBJ2-5, with TRBD1 as a possible D gene (5 bases). From germline, CDR1 is MNHNS and CDR2 SASEGT. The CDR3 extends over 18 amino acids. Trimming left V 0 bases short and J 3 bases short, with 20 bases between. The CDR3 nucleotides are TGTGCCAGCAGTGAAGCGCAGTGGGGCGGAGACAAAAAAGAGACCCAGTACTTC. It specifies CASSEAQWGGDKKETQYF.

The chain employs TRBV15 and TRBJ2-1; D gene ambiguous. The ends were cut back, 3 bases at V and 5 bases at J, with 8 bases in the middle. The germline V gene has CDR1 LNHNV and CDR2 YYDKDF (reference sequence). This CDR3 contains 13 residues. The CDR3 here is CATSSLGNNEQFF. The CDR3 DNA follows: TGTGCCACCAGCAGCCTAGGGAACAATGAGCAGTTCTTC.

V and J are TRBV7-9 and TRBJ1-5; 7 bases line up with TRBD1. V gave up 4 bases and J gave up 6 bases; unmatched junction bases: 6. Germline assignment: CDR1 SEHNR and CDR2 FQNEAQ (reference sequence). The CDR3 runs to 14 residues. DNA for the CDR3: TGTGCCAGCAGCTATACAGGGGAGGGTCAGCCCCAGCATTTT. Translated, it gives CASSYTGEGQPQHF.

The chain couples TRBV11-2 to TRBJ1-1, with D possibly being TRBD1 (5 bases). This CDR3 region has 16 residues. The V end was cut by 5 bases, the J end by 1 base, with 17 bases between. The V gene's germline CDR1 is SGHAT and CDR2 FQNNGV. CDR3 DNA sequence: TGTGCCAGCAGCGCCTGGGTGCAGGGAGGGAACACTGAAGCTTTCTTT. This sequence encodes CASSAWVQGGNTEAFF.

The V gene is TRBV4-1, the J gene TRBJ2-7, with 10 bases matching TRBD2. The V gene's germline CDR1 is MGHRA and CDR2 YSYEKL. CDR3 size: 15 residues. J was trimmed by 5 bases and V by 2 bases; bases with no gene match: 6. CDR3 residues: CASSQNSGGAHEQYF. Written as DNA, the CDR3 is TGCGCCAGCAGCCAAAACAGCGGGGGGGCCCACGAGCAGTACTTC.

V usage is TRBV30 and J usage is TRBJ2-5; TRBD1 agrees at 8 bases. From germline, CDR1 is GTSNPN and CDR2 SVGIG (reference sequence). The length of the CDR3 is 11 residues. Trimming cost V 5 bases and J 5 bases; bases outside gene matches: 1. CDR3 sequence reads: CAWDRGETQYF. The CDR3 region has the DNA TGTGCCTGGGACAGGGGTGAGACCCAGTACTTC.

V is TRBV2 and J is TRBJ2-4; D perhaps matches TRBD1 (5 bases). CDR1 is SNHLY and CDR2 is FYNNEI in the germline V gene. V lost 6 bases to trimming and J lost 0 bases, with 18 bases between them. CDR3 length: 17 residues. CDR3 nucleotides: TGTGCCAGCAGGGGTGACAGCCAGACCTTAGCCAAAAACATTCAGTACTTC. Protein product: CASRGDSQTLAKNIQYF.

This CDR3 reads CASSYRQDPHNEQFF. The CDR3 DNA sequence: TGTGCCAGCAGTTATCGCCAGGATCCCCACAATGAGCAGTTCTTC. This chain links TRBV27 with TRBJ2-1; D is unresolved. Germline CDR1 reads MNHEY; CDR2 reads SMNVEV (reference sequence). V was pared by 4 bases and J by 5 bases, with 15 bases between. This CDR3 has 15 residues.

The V gene is TRBV27, the J gene TRBJ2-1, with D perhaps assigned TRBD1 or TRBD2 (5 bases each). Germline CDR1 is MNHEY and CDR2 is SMNVEV (reference sequence). Trimming shortened V by 6 bases and J by 10 bases, and 13 bases separated the two germline ends. The CDR3 has 12 amino acids. The CDR3 reads CASRGRQFEQFF. CDR3 in DNA: TGTGCCAGCAGAGGGAGACAGTTCGAGCAGTTCTTC.

The chain carries TRBV7-8 and TRBJ2-1; 7 nucleotides match TRBD2. There are 17 residues in the CDR3. Germline CDR1 reads SGHVS; CDR2 reads FQNEAQ. The V segment lost 2 bases and the J segment 2 bases; nucleotides outside the gene matches: 9. The CDR3: CASSLFAGEVPYNEQFF. CDR3 DNA: TGTGCCAGCAGCTTATTTGCGGGAGAGGTCCCCTACAATGAGCAGTTCTTC.

V gene TRBV5-1 combines with J gene TRBJ1-1; D perhaps matches TRBD1 (6 bases). This CDR3 spans 19 amino acids. Trimming removed 0 bases at V and 4 bases at J, with 25 bases between. Germline V gene data show CDR1 as SGHRS and CDR2 as YFSETQ. CDR3 sequence (DNA): TGCGCCAGCAGCTTGGGGCTTTATTTCGGTCCCCGAGGGGGCACTGAAGCTTTCTTT. Translating gives CASSLGLYFGPRGGTEAFF.

The rearrangement links TRBV7-6 to TRBJ2-6; D not certain. Germline V gene lookup returns CDR1 SGHVS and CDR2 FNYEAQ. The CDR3 runs to 15 residues. Trimming removed 4 bases from V and 1 base from J, with 8 bases in between. CDR3 bases: TGTGCCAGCAGCTCTCTCGGGTCTGGGGCCAACGTCCTGACTTTC. Translating it yields CASSSLGSGANVLTF.

This chain joins TRBV28 and TRBJ2-5; 7 positions agree with TRBD1. Trimming at V came to 5 bases and at J to 6 bases, leaving 15 bases not matched to a gene. The germline CDR1 and CDR2 sequences are MDHEN and SYDVKM. The CDR3 runs to 16 residues. The CDR3 loop reads CASSPRQGEQGKTQYF. As DNA, the CDR3 is TGTGCCAGCAGTCCCCGACAGGGTGAACAGGGAAAGACCCAGTACTTC.

The chain joins TRBV7-9 to TRBJ1-2; tentative D call: TRBD1 (6 bases). CDR3 length: 16 amino acids. Germline loops: CDR1 SEHNR, CDR2 FQNEAQ (reference sequence). V was trimmed by 5 bases and J by 3 bases, leaving 19 bases between them. The CDR3 DNA reads TGTGCCAGCAGCCGTAACCCCCACGGGGGCGACTATGGCTACACCTTC. The encoded protein is CASSRNPHGGDYGYTF. Variable domain in full (rest from reference TRBV7-9 and TRBJ1-2): DTGVSQNPRHKITKRGQNVTFRCDPISEHNRLYWYRQTLGQGPEFLTYFQNEAQLEKSRLLSDRFSAERPKGSFSTLEIQRTEQGDSAMYLCASSRNPHGGDYGYTFGSGTRLTVV.

This clone occurred a few times. V is TRBV7-9 and J is TRBJ1-2; D gene ambiguous. Trimming left V 1 base short and J 4 bases short, with 10 bases between. The V gene's germline CDR1 is SEHNR and CDR2 FQNEAQ (reference sequence). The length of the CDR3 is 14 residues. CDR3 nucleotides: TGTGCCAGCAGCTTAGAGGCCGGATTCTATGGCTACACCTTC. Residues: CASSLEAGFYGYTF.

This rearrangement joins TRBV7-8 to TRBJ2-7; D might be TRBD1 (6 bases). Germline V gene data show CDR1 as SGHVS and CDR2 as FQNEAQ. There are 15 residues in the CDR3. Trimming removed 0 bases from V and 3 bases from J, with 12 bases in between. In nucleotides, the CDR3 is TGTGCCAGCAGCTTAGCGAGAACAGGGTTCTACGAGCAGTACTTC. This translates into CASSLARTGFYEQYF.

The J gene is TRBJ2-3, the V gene TRBV7-6; 9 bases align to TRBD2. Germline trimming cut 1 base from V and 8 bases from J; bases unmatched to any gene: 10. The CDR3 is 16 amino acids. CDR1 is SGHVS, CDR2 FNYEAQ, per germline. CDR3 nucleotides: TGTGCCAGCAGCTTAGGGGCTAGCGGGATCCTAGGTACGCAGTATTTT. Protein product: CASSLGASGILGTQYF.

The gene calls are TRBV28 and TRBJ2-1, with D hard to call. Trimming stripped 4 bases from V and 3 bases from J, with 13 bases between. The CDR3 runs 15 residues. Germline CDR1 and CDR2: MDHEN and SYDVKM. CDR3 residues: CASSYERFDYNEQFF. In nucleotides, the CDR3 is TGTGCCAGCAGTTACGAAAGGTTCGACTACAATGAGCAGTTCTTC.

The chain recombines TRBV11-1 with TRBJ2-7; 13 bases map to TRBD2. Germline-derived CDR1 and CDR2 are SGHAT and FQDESV (reference sequence). This CDR3 is built from 17 residues. V dropped 2 bases and J dropped 3; count of bases not matched to a gene: 7. The CDR3 DNA is TGTGCCAGCAGCTTAACGGGACTAGCGGGGACCTTCTACGAGCAGTACTTC. This gives the protein CASSLTGLAGTFYEQYF.

The genes are TRBV11-2 and TRBJ2-7; no clear D. Looked up from germline, CDR1 is SGHAT and CDR2 is FQNNGV. The V gene lost 4 bases and the J gene lost 3 bases, with 13 bases spanning the gap. This CDR3 spans 14 amino acids. The CDR3 is CASSSALTIYEQYV. CDR3 bases: TGTGCCAGCAGCTCAGCTTTGACAATCTACGAGCAGTACGTC.

The rearrangement links TRBV9 to TRBJ2-7, with 9 bases aligning to TRBD1. The germline V gene has CDR1 SGDLS and CDR2 YYNGEE. J gave up 3 bases and V 0 bases, and 4 bases lay outside the gene matches. The CDR3 extends over 15 amino acids. CDR3 loop: CASSVGGTGYYEQYF. CDR3 in DNA: TGTGCCAGCAGCGTAGGTGGGACAGGGTACTACGAGCAGTACTTC.

The rearrangement links TRBV5-1 to TRBJ1-3; D gene uncertain. Between the trimmed V and J ends, which lost 3 bases and 0 bases, there was a span of 4 bases. The CDR3 loop spans 13 amino acids. CDR1 is SGHRS and CDR2 is YFSETQ in the germline V gene. Written as DNA, the CDR3 is TGCGCCAGCAGCTGGAACTCTGGAAACACCATATATTTT. Protein: CASSWNSGNTIYF. Full variable domain (remainder filled in from reference TRBV5-1 and TRBJ1-3): KAGVTQTPRYLIKTRGQQVTLSCSPISGHRSVSWYQQTPGQGLQFLFEYFSETQRNKGNFPGRFSGRQFSNSRSEMNVSTLELGDSALYLCASSWNSGNTIYFGEGSWLTVV.

The rearrangement uses TRBV27 and TRBJ2-2; D gene uncertain. V was cut by 2 bases and J by 6 bases, with 7 bases left in between. Germline CDR1 is MNHEY and CDR2 is SMNVEV (reference sequence). This CDR3 contains 13 residues. DNA for the CDR3: TGTGCCAGCAGTTTAACCGGACCCGGGGAGCTGTTTTTT. Its translation is CASSLTGPGELFF.